This entry describes one T cell receptor beta chain. Its antigen is unknown. This entry is derived from a study of cytomegalovirus exposure and HLA in healthy donors. Study context: From donors who were HLA-typed, an early data release held approximately 80 million unique TCRs.

The V gene's germline CDR1 is SGHTS and CDR2 YDEGEE. CDR3 length: 15 residues. The junction had 4 bases not matched to a gene; V was cut back by 4 bases and J by 0 bases. 60 Vbeta and 13 Jbeta primers were used in PCR. Repertoires were generated with immunoSEQ multiplex PCR, while TCRdb's copy carries only in-frame clones and drops some. Among 250,000 to 350,000 clones listed, 85% to 90% were seen once. Study findings and constraints: The analysis excluded some indistinguishable V segments, including TRBV6-2 and TRBV6-3. Through in vitro validation, a few CMV-associated chains were shown to be specific for CMV antigens. More clonal expansion characterized HLA-associated TCR beta chains than equally common others in a later analysis.

The sample consisted of PBMCs. The sequence was collected from a woman under 30 in good health and CMV-seronegative. This chain uses TRBV5-8 with TRBJ1-1, with 9 bases that match TRBD1. The DNA of the CDR3 is TGTGCCAGCAGCGATCGGGACAGGGTGAACACTGAAGCTTTCTTT. Translated, it gives CASSDRDRVNTEAFF.